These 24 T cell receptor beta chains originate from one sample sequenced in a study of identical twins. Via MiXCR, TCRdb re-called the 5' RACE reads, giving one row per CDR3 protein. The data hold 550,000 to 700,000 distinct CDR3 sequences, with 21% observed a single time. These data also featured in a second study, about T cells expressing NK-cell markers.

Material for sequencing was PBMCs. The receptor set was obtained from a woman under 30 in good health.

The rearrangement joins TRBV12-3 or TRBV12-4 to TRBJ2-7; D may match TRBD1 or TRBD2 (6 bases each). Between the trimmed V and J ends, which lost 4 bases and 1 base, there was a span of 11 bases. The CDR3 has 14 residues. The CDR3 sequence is CASSSRGTSYEQYF. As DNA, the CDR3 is TGTGCCAGCAGTTCACGCGGGACATCCTACGAGCAGTACTTC.

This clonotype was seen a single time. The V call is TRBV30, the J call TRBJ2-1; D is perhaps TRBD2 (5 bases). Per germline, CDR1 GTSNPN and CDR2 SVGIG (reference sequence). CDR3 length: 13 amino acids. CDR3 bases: TGTGCTGGTGAGGCTAGCCACTACAATGAGCAGTTCTTC. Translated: CAGEASHYNEQFF.

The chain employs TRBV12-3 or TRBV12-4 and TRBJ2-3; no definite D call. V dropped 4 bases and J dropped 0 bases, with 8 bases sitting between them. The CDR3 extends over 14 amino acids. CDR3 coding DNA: TGTGCCAGCAGTTACAGAATGAGCACAGATACGCAGTATTTT. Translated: CASSYRMSTDTQYF.

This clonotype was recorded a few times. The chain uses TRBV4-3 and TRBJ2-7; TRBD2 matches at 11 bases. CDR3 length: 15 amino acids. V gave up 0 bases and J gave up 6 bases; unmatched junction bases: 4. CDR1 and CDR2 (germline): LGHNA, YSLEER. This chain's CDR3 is CASSQEYLAGGEQYF. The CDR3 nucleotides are TGCGCCAGCAGCCAAGAATACCTAGCGGGAGGCGAGCAGTACTTC.

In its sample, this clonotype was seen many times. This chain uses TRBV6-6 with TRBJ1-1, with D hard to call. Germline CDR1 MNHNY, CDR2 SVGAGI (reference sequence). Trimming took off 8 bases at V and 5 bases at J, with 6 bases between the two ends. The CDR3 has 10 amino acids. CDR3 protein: CASGGTEAFF. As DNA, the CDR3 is TGTGCCAGCGGAGGGACTGAAGCTTTCTTT.

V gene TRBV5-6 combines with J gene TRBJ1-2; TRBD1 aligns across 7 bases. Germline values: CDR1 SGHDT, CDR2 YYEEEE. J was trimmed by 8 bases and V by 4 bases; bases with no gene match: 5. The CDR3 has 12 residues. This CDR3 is CASSTTGSGYTF. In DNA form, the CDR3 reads TGTGCCAGCAGCACGACAGGGAGCGGCTACACCTTC.

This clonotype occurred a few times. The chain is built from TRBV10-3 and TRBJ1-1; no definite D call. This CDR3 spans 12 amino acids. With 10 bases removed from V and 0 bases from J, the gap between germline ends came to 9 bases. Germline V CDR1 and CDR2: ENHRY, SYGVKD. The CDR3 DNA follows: TGTGCCACGGGCAGACTGAACACTGAAGCTTTCTTT. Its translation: CATGRLNTEAFF.

CDR3: CSASPDGVNTEAFF. CDR3 bases: TGCAGTGCTAGTCCGGACGGGGTGAACACTGAAGCTTTCTTT. The V and J genes are TRBV20-1 and TRBJ1-1; D unclear. Germline lookup yields CDR1 DFQATT and CDR2 SNEGSKA (reference sequence). V dropped 3 bases and J dropped 0 bases, with 11 bases sitting between them. The CDR3 covers 14 residues.

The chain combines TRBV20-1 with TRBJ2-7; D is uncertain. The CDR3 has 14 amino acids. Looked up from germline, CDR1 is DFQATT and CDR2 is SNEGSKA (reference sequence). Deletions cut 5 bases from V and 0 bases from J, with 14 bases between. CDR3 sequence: CSAYRHSSSYEQYF. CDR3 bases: TGCAGTGCTTATAGACACTCGAGCTCCTACGAGCAGTACTTC.

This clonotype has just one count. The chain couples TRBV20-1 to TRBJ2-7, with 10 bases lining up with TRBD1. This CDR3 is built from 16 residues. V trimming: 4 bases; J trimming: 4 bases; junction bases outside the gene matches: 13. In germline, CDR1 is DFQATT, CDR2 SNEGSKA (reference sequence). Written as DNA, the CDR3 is TGCAGTGCTACATCCTCGGGACAGGGGAATCTGTACGAGCAGTACTTC. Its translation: CSATSSGQGNLYEQYF.

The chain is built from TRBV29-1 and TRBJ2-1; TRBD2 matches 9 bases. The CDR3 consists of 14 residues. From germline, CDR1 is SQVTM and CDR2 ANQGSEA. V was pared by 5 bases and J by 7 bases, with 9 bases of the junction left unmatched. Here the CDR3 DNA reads TGCAGCGTTTCAATTAGCGGGAGTTTTAATGAGCAGTTCTTC. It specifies CSVSISGSFNEQFF.

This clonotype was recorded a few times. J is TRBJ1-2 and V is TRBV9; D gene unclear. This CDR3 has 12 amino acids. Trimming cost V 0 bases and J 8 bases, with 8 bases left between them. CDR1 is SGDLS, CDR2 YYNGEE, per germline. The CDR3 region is CASSVGRSGYTF. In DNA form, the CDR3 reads TGTGCCAGCAGCGTAGGAAGGTCGGGCTACACCTTC.

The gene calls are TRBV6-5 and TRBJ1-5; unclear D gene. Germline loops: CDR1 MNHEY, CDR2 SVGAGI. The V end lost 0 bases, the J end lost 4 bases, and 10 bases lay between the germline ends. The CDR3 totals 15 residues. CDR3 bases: TGTGCCAGCAGTTACTCAGGGCAGAATAATCAGCCCCAGCATTTT. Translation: CASSYSGQNNQPQHF.

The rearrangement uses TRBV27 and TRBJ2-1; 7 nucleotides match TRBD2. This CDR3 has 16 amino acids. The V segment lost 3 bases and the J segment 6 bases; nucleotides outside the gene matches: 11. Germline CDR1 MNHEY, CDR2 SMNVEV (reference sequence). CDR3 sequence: CASSFYSGSRGNEQFF. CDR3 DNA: TGTGCCAGCAGTTTCTATAGCGGGTCACGGGGCAATGAGCAGTTCTTC.

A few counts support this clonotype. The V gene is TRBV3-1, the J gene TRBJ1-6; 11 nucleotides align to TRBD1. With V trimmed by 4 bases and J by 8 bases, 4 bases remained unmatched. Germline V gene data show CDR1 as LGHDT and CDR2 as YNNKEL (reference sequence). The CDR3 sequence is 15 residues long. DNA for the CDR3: TGTGCCAGCAGCCGAGGGACAGGGGGTCATTCACCCCTCCACTTT. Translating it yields CASSRGTGGHSPLHF.

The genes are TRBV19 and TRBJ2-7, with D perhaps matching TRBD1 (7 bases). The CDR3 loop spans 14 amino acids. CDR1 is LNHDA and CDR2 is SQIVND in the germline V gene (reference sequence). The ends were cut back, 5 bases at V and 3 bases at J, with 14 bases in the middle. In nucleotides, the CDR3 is TGTGCCAGTAGTCCGCGGGACAGCGTCTACGAGCAGTACTTC. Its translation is CASSPRDSVYEQYF.

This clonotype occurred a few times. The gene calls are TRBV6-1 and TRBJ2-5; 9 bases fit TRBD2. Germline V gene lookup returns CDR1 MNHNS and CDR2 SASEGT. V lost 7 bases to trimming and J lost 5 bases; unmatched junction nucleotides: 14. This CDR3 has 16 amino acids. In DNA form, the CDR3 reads TGTGCCAGCATCCTCTCGGGCGGGGGGGCGTATGAGACCCAGTACTTC. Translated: CASILSGGGAYETQYF.

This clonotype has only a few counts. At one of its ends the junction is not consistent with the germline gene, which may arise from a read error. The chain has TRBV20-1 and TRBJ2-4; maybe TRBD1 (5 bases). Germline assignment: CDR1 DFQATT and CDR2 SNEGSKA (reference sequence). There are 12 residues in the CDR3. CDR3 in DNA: TGTAGTGGGTGGGGCGGCCGAAACATTCAGTACTTC. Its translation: CSGWGGRNIQYF.

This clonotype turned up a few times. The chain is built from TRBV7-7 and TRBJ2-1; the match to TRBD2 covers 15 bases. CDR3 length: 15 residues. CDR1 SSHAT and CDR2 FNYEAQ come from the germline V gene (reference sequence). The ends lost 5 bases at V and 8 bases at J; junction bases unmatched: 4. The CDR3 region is CASSMGLAGGDEQFF. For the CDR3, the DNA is TGTGCCAGCAGCATGGGACTAGCGGGAGGCGATGAGCAGTTCTTC.

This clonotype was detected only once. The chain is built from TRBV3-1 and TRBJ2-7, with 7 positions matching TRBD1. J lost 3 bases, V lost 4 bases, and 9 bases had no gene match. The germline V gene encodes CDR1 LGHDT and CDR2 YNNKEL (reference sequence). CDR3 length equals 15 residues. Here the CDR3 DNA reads TGTGCCAGCAGCCCTGGGTGGGGACAGTTCTACGAGCAGTACTTC. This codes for CASSPGWGQFYEQYF.

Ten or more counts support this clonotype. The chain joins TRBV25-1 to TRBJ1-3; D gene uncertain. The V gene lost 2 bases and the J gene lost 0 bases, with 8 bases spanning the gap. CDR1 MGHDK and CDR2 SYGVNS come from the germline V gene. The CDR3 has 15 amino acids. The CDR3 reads CASSERSFSGNTIYF. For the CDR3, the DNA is TGTGCCAGCAGTGAACGGAGTTTCTCTGGAAACACCATATATTTT.

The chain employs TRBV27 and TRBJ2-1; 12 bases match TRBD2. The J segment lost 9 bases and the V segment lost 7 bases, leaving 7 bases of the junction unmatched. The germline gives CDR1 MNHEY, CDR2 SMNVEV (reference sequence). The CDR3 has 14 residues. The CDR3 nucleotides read TGTGCCAGCACCTCGACTAGCGGGAGTTTTGAGCAGTTCTTC. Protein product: CASTSTSGSFEQFF.

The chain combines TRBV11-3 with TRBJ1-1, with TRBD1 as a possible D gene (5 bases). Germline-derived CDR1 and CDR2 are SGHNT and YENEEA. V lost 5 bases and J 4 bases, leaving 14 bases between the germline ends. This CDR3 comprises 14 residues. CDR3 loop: CASSPRGHLTEAFF. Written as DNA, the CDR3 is TGTGCCAGCAGCCCGAGGGGTCACCTCACTGAAGCTTTCTTT.

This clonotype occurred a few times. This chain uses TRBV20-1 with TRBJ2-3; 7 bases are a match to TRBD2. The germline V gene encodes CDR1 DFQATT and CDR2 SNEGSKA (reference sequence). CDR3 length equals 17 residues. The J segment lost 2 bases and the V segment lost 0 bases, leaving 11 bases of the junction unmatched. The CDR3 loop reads CSARDLMGGLYTDTQYF. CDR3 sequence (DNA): TGCAGTGCTAGAGATCTTATGGGGGGACTATACACAGATACGCAGTATTTT.